The source of this TCR beta chain is a study of Graves' ophthalmopathy and Graves' hyperthyroidism. Note on this clonotype: The antigen remains unidentified.

Amplified TCR beta CDR3 regions were obtained using RNA transcripts as template. Investigators did first-round RT-PCR with HTBI primers, then second-round multiplex PCR. MiXCR, run by TCRdb on the multiplex PCR reads, gives a single entry per CDR3 protein. This sample has 1 million to 1.3 million distinct CDR3 sequences, with about two fifths found just once. Study observations and caveats: Most thyroid clonotypes expanded beyond 0.001 frequency were also found in blood. Predictions made by the model for ophthalmopathy progression reached roughly 64% sensitivity and approximately 78% specificity. Separation of ophthalmopathy from stable hyperthyroidism was achieved by a 13-signature model, at 85% to 90% sensitivity and about 81% specificity.

The CDR3 is 15 residues long. J was trimmed by 5 bases and V by 5 bases; bases with no gene match: 10. Germline-derived CDR1 and CDR2 are MGHRA and YSYEKL. The rearrangement links TRBV4-1 to TRBJ2-7; 9 bases agree with TRBD1. Sequencing used peripheral blood or thyroid tissue (not recorded which). The clonotype originates from an adult man with Graves' hyperthyroidism. CDR3 sequence reads: CASSVPGTGMNEQYF. CDR3 sequence (DNA): TGCGCCAGCAGCGTGCCCGGGACAGGGATGAACGAGCAGTACTTC.